This T cell receptor (beta chain) was retrieved from a study of T cells after yellow fever vaccination. As for the study in general: SMART-Seq v4 Ultra Low Input served to prepare low-cell-number fractions. Study outcomes and limitations: Peaking on day 5 versus 15, the secondary response was faster but weaker. Any FACS-sorted repertoire could hold abundant clonotypes that contaminate it from the bulk population.

Each CDR3 protein gets one entry after TCRdb re-called the 5' RACE reads with MiXCR. This table holds about 220,000 distinct CDR3 sequences, around 6.7% found once. CDR1 is DFQATT and CDR2 is SNEGSKA in the germline V gene (reference sequence). CDR3 length: 13 residues. V lost 8 bases and J lost 0; bases outside the gene matches: 6. This clonotype was seen many times. Its antigen is currently unknown. Sequenced material: CD4+ T cells sorted from PBMCs, taken on the day of the yellow fever booster vaccination. The rearrangement links TRBV20-1 to TRBJ2-7, with 8 bases fitting TRBD2. The TCR originated in a man aged 30-40 years who received the YFV17D yellow fever vaccine. The CDR3 DNA reads TGCAGTCTGCGCGGGAGGAGCTCCTACGAGCAGTACTTC. It specifies CSLRGRSSYEQYF.